One sample yielded the 22 T cell receptor beta chains listed below, sequenced in a study of T cells after posttransplantation cyclophosphamide. Methotrexate plus calcineurin inhibitor accompanied controls' myeloablative marrow transplants; sampling was 1 year later. Data came from immunoSEQ multiplex PCR; TCRdb stores just in-frame clones and leaves some out. Found here are 15,000 or so clones, roughly 91% of them singletons; the top ten hold 3.5%. Sample: PBMCs, taken after an allogeneic stem cell transplant with a calcineurin inhibitor and methotrexate. These receptors were obtained from a male patient between 50 and 60 years old who received an allogeneic stem cell transplant from an unrelated donor, was CMV-positive, and had chronic GVHD only. Some of the T cells might come from the graft donor.

This clone has only a few counts. The V gene is TRBV7-8, the J gene TRBJ2-5; 7 bases align to TRBD1. The CDR3 covers 13 residues. V lost 5 bases to trimming and J lost 1 base; unmatched junction nucleotides: 1. In germline, CDR1 is SGHVS, CDR2 FQNEAQ. The CDR3 nucleotides are TGTGCCAGCAGCAGGACAGGCCAAGAGACCCAGTACTTC. Translating gives CASSRTGQETQYF. The variable domain in full, with the rest retrieved from reference TRBV7-8 and TRBJ2-5, is GAGVSQSPRYKVAKRGQDVALRCDPISGHVSLFWYQQALGQGPEFLTYFQNEAQLDKSGLPSDRFFAERPEGSVSTLKIQRTQQEDSAVYLCASSRTGQETQYFGPGTRLLVL.

CDR3 nucleotides: TGTGCCAGCAGCCAGACAGGACAATATGGCTACACCTTC. Amino acid sequence: CASSQTGQYGYTF. The V call is TRBV6-5, the J call TRBJ1-2; the D gene is possibly TRBD1 (6 bases). The CDR3 runs to 13 residues. With 6 bases removed from V and 5 bases from J, the gap between germline ends came to 13 bases. Germline values: CDR1 MNHEY, CDR2 SVGAGI.

This clone was recorded only once. The J gene is TRBJ2-6, the V gene TRBV5-1; D unclear. Trimming left V 4 bases short and J 2 bases short, with 7 bases between. Germline CDR1 SGHRS, CDR2 YFSETQ. This CDR3 has 14 residues. CDR3 in amino acids: CASSLTAGANVLTF. CDR3 coding DNA: TGCGCCAGCAGCCTTACTGCTGGGGCCAACGTCCTGACTTTC.

The rearrangement links TRBV2 to TRBJ1-6; D might be TRBD1 (5 bases). Trimming shortened V by 3 bases and J by 7 bases, and 16 bases separated the two germline ends. Germline-derived CDR1 and CDR2 are SNHLY and FYNNEI. The CDR3 spans 16 residues. The CDR3 is CASSDLGAASNSPLHF. The CDR3 DNA sequence: TGTGCCAGCAGTGATCTAGGGGCGGCGTCGAATTCACCCCTCCACTTT.

This clone was detected only once. This chain joins TRBV7-3 and TRBJ2-1; 9 nucleotides align to TRBD2. Looked up from germline, CDR1 is SGHTA and CDR2 is FQGTGA. There are 15 residues in the CDR3. Trimming removed 5 bases from V and 6 bases from J; junction bases left unmatched: 8. The CDR3 coding sequence is TGTGCCAGCAGCCCCCGGTTAGCGGGAGTCAATGAGCAGTTCTTC. This sequence encodes CASSPRLAGVNEQFF.

The V and J genes are TRBV18 and TRBJ2-7; D perhaps matches TRBD2 (5 bases). The V and J ends lost 4 bases and 5 bases respectively, with 12 bases between them. CDR1 is KGHSH, CDR2 LQKENI, per germline. This CDR3 comprises 13 residues. The CDR3 protein is CASSRTPGDEQYF. CDR3 nucleotides: TGTGCCAGCTCACGCACCCCCGGGGACGAGCAGTACTTC.

The chain joins TRBV19 to TRBJ1-4, with D perhaps matching TRBD1 (5 bases). The CDR3 runs to 15 residues. With 3 bases removed from V and 6 bases from J, the gap between germline ends came to 14 bases. The germline V gene encodes CDR1 LNHDA and CDR2 SQIVND (reference sequence). The CDR3 here is CASSILGQLYEKLFF. DNA of the CDR3: TGTGCCAGTAGTATCTTGGGGCAGCTATATGAAAAACTGTTTTTT.

The chain links TRBV9 to TRBJ1-2; a possible D gene is TRBD1 (5 bases). CDR1 SGDLS and CDR2 YYNGEE come from the germline V gene. V dropped 0 bases and J dropped 4 bases, with 10 bases sitting between them. The CDR3 has 14 amino acids. In DNA, the CDR3 is TGTGCCAGCAGCGTAGAAGACAGTTCCTATGGCTACACCTTC. Protein product: CASSVEDSSYGYTF.

V is TRBV29-1 and J is TRBJ2-7, with TRBD1 as a possible D gene (6 bases). The CDR3 is 15 residues long. From germline, CDR1 is SQVTM and CDR2 ANQGSEA. Trimming shortened V by 6 bases and J by 2 bases, and 20 bases separated the two germline ends. This CDR3 is CSVLLQGVGAYEQYF. CDR3 coding DNA: TGCAGCGTCCTACTACAGGGTGTCGGGGCCTACGAGCAGTACTTC.

The chain carries TRBV7-9 and TRBJ2-7; perhaps TRBD1 as D (5 bases). Germline assignment: CDR1 SEHNR and CDR2 FQNEAQ (reference sequence). The CDR3 covers 14 residues. V was pared by 5 bases and J by 6 bases, with 17 bases between. The CDR3 sequence: CASSPTVSSAEQYF. In nucleotides, the CDR3 is TGTGCCAGCAGCCCGACAGTATCCTCGGCCGAGCAGTACTTC.

V gene TRBV9 combines with J gene TRBJ2-7; perhaps TRBD1 as D (5 bases). Germline V lookup: CDR1 SGDLS, CDR2 YYNGEE. There are 18 residues in the CDR3. The ends were cut back, 3 bases at V and 3 bases at J, with 25 bases in the middle. The CDR3 bases are TGTGCCAGCAGCGGCGTGGGGCCAGGGTGGGCTAGAGGCTACGAGCAGTACTTC. This gives the protein CASSGVGPGWARGYEQYF. The full variable domain, with the rest looked up from reference TRBV9 and TRBJ2-7, is DSGVTQTPKHLITATGQRVTLRCSPRSGDLSVYWYQQSLDQGLQFLIQYYNGEERAKGNILERFSAQQFPDLHSELNLSSLELGDSALYFCASSGVGPGWARGYEQYFGPGTRLTVT.

This clone was seen only a few times. This chain joins TRBV27 and TRBJ1-5; no clear D. This CDR3 is built from 14 residues. CDR1 and CDR2 (germline): MNHEY, SMNVEV (reference sequence). The germline V and J ends were trimmed by 5 bases and 4 bases, with 12 bases remaining between them. This CDR3 reads CASSPYSPNQPQHF. The CDR3 DNA follows: TGTGCCAGCAGTCCCTACAGCCCAAATCAGCCCCAGCATTTT.

CDR3 sequence reads: CAISAGTYEQYF. The DNA of the CDR3 is TGTGCCATCAGCGCAGGGACCTACGAGCAGTACTTC. V usage is TRBV10-3 and J usage is TRBJ2-7; possibly TRBD1 for D (5 bases). Germline V gives CDR1 ENHRY, CDR2 SYGVKD. Between the trimmed V and J ends, which lost 6 bases and 2 bases, there was a span of 8 bases. The CDR3 is made up of 12 amino acids.

The chain combines TRBV27 with TRBJ2-7; the D gene is possibly TRBD2 (6 bases). The CDR3 loop spans 14 amino acids. Germline lookup yields CDR1 MNHEY and CDR2 SMNVEV (reference sequence). Trimming stripped 6 bases from V and 3 bases from J, with 15 bases between. Written as DNA, the CDR3 is TGTGCCAGCAGCCTAGGCGGGACTTTCTACGAGCAGTACTTC. The encoded protein is CASSLGGTFYEQYF.

The chain links TRBV11-2 to TRBJ2-1; the match to TRBD2 covers 9 bases. The CDR3 sequence is 15 residues long. Germline trimming cut 1 base from V and 6 bases from J; bases unmatched to any gene: 4. Germline V gene sequence: CDR1 SGHAT, CDR2 FQNNGV. The CDR3 DNA reads TGTGCCAGCAGCTTAGGCCTAGCGGGAAGCAATGAGCAGTTCTTC. Translating it yields CASSLGLAGSNEQFF. Together with reference TRBV11-2 and TRBJ2-1, the CDR3 gives the full variable domain: EAGVAQSPRYKIIEKRQSVAFWCNPISGHATLYWYQQILGQGPKLLIQFQNNGVVDDSQLPKDRFSAERLKGVDSTLKIQPAKLEDSAVYLCASSLGLAGSNEQFFGPGTRLTVL.

CDR3 bases: TGTGCCATCAGTGAAACGCCGGACCCCCGGACTCTATACAATGAGCAGTTCTTC. Translation: CAISETPDPRTLYNEQFF. The J gene is TRBJ2-1, the V gene TRBV10-3; D possibly corresponds to TRBD2 (5 bases). Trimming cost V 3 bases and J 4 bases, with 22 bases left between them. Germline lookup yields CDR1 ENHRY and CDR2 SYGVKD. CDR3 size: 18 residues.

CDR3 amino acids: CASSQGGQGYEQYF. The CDR3 bases are TGCGCCAGCAGCCAAGGGGGACAGGGCTACGAGCAGTACTTC. The gene calls are TRBV4-1 and TRBJ2-7, with TRBD1 matching over 9 bases. With 1 base clipped from V and 3 bases from J, the junction kept 1 base outside the gene matches. CDR1 and CDR2 (germline): MGHRA, YSYEKL. There are 14 residues in the CDR3.

The V gene is TRBV5-6, the J gene TRBJ1-2; D unclear. Trimming left V 1 base short and J 4 bases short, with 8 bases between. Germline CDR1 and CDR2: SGHDT and YYEEEE. The CDR3 is 13 amino acids. The CDR3 region has the DNA TGTGCCAGCAGCTTGAAAGCGGGCTATGGCTACACCTTC. This sequence encodes CASSLKAGYGYTF.

The chain recombines TRBV29-1 with TRBJ2-2, with 8 nucleotides matching TRBD2. Germline V gene lookup returns CDR1 SQVTM and CDR2 ANQGSEA. V lost 4 bases and J lost 7; bases outside the gene matches: 8. The CDR3 is 14 residues long. DNA of the CDR3: TGCAGCGTTGCGCTGACTAGCGAAGACGGGGAGCTGTTTTTT. Translating it yields CSVALTSEDGELFF.

This chain links TRBV7-2 with TRBJ2-3, with a tentative D call TRBD1 (5 bases). CDR1 SGHTA and CDR2 FQGNSA come from the germline V gene. With 5 bases removed from V and 4 bases from J, the gap between germline ends came to 10 bases. There are 13 residues in the CDR3. CDR3 region: CASSPKGADTQYF. DNA for the CDR3: TGTGCCAGCAGCCCGAAAGGGGCAGATACGCAGTATTTT.

The chain carries TRBV6-5 and TRBJ2-2, with TRBD1 identical over 9 bases. Per germline, CDR1 MNHEY and CDR2 SVGAGI. V lost 4 bases to trimming and J lost 10 bases; unmatched junction nucleotides: 7. The CDR3 is 14 amino acids. The CDR3 bases are TGTGCCAGCAGTTTCGACAGGGGGGGAGCGGAGCTGTTTTTT. Amino acid sequence: CASSFDRGGAELFF.

The rearrangement joins TRBV27 to TRBJ2-5; TRBD1 aligns across 10 bases. Germline assignment: CDR1 MNHEY and CDR2 SMNVEV (reference sequence). CDR3 length: 15 amino acids. Trimming took 5 bases from V and 11 from J; bases not matched to a gene: 14. CDR3 amino acids: CASSPPDRGGREQYF. CDR3 bases: TGTGCCAGCAGTCCTCCGGACAGGGGGGGACGAGAGCAGTACTTC.